The 14 T cell receptor beta chains presented below share a single source sample, sequenced in a study of T cell responses to AZD1222 COVID-19 vaccine. The protocol was immunoSEQ multiplex PCR, while the TCRdb copy is restricted to in-frame clones and leaves out a portion. The data contain over 65,000 clones, roughly 80% of them singletons. Sequenced here: peripheral blood, sampled on day 0 of AZD1222 vaccination. The origin of the receptors is an adult in good health.

This clone was picked up one time. The rearrangement uses TRBV7-9 and TRBJ2-6; D remains unclear. With 1 base removed from V and 2 bases from J, the gap between germline ends came to 3 bases. The CDR3 runs to 14 residues. Germline CDR1 reads SEHNR; CDR2 reads FQNEAQ (reference sequence). CDR3 loop: CASSLGAGANVLTF. CDR3 nucleotide sequence: TGTGCCAGCAGCTTAGGGGCTGGGGCCAACGTCCTGACTTTC. The full variable domain, with the rest looked up from reference TRBV7-9 and TRBJ2-6, is DTGVSQNPRHKITKRGQNVTFRCDPISEHNRLYWYRQTLGQGPEFLTYFQNEAQLEKSRLLSDRFSAERPKGSFSTLEIQRTEQGDSAMYLCASSLGAGANVLTFGAGSRLTVL.

This clone was counted between two and nine times. V gene TRBV30 combines with J gene TRBJ1-1, with unresolved D. Germline CDR1 and CDR2: GTSNPN and SVGIG (reference sequence). Trimming took off 0 bases at V and 3 bases at J, with 11 bases between the two ends. The CDR3 covers 14 residues. CDR3 nucleotides: TGTGCCTGGAGTGTAGTGGCATGGGACACTGAAGCTTTCTTT. It specifies CAWSVVAWDTEAFF.

The rearrangement joins TRBV5-1 to TRBJ2-1; TRBD1 matches 8 bases. V lost 5 bases to trimming and J lost 4 bases; unmatched junction nucleotides: 5. This CDR3 has 14 amino acids. Germline V CDR1 and CDR2: SGHRS, YFSETQ. CDR3 loop: CASRYDRGYNEQFF. For the CDR3, the DNA is TGCGCCAGCAGGTATGACAGGGGATACAATGAGCAGTTCTTC. Based on the CDR3 plus reference TRBV5-1 and TRBJ2-1, the full variable domain is KAGVTQTPRYLIKTRGQQVTLSCSPISGHRSVSWYQQTPGQGLQFLFEYFSETQRNKGNFPGRFSGRQFSNSRSEMNVSTLELGDSALYLCASRYDRGYNEQFFGPGTRLTVL.

This clone turned up a few times. The chain recombines TRBV7-9 with TRBJ1-4; D possibly corresponds to TRBD1 (6 bases). The CDR3 contains 19 residues. Germline lookup yields CDR1 SEHNR and CDR2 FQNEAQ (reference sequence). Between the trimmed V and J ends, which lost 2 bases and 0 bases, there was a span of 19 bases. CDR3 in DNA: TGTGCCAGCAGCTTAAGGACAGAGGTACTCACTCCAACTAATGAAAAACTGTTTTTT. Amino acid sequence: CASSLRTEVLTPTNEKLFF.

This clone occurred a few times. The rearrangement uses TRBV10-1 and TRBJ2-7, with a tentative D call TRBD1 (5 bases). CDR1 WNHNN and CDR2 SYGVQD come from the germline V gene (reference sequence). The CDR3 totals 15 residues. Deletions cut 0 bases from V and 7 bases from J, with 16 bases between. The CDR3 reads CASSESAYRHGEQYF. The CDR3 DNA sequence: TGCGCCAGCAGTGAGTCTGCCTACAGGCATGGAGAGCAGTACTTC.

This chain links TRBV19 with TRBJ1-4, with D perhaps matching TRBD1 (6 bases). The germline V and J ends were trimmed by 7 bases and 4 bases, with 16 bases remaining between them. Per the germline V gene, CDR1 is LNHDA and CDR2 is SQIVND (reference sequence). The CDR3 has 15 residues. CDR3 sequence reads: CASKQGAQGNEKLFF. CDR3 nucleotides: TGTGCCAGTAAACAGGGAGCGCAGGGTAATGAAAAACTGTTTTTT. Based on the CDR3 plus reference TRBV19 and TRBJ1-4, the full variable domain is DGGITQSPKYLFRKEGQNVTLSCEQNLNHDAMYWYRQDPGQGLRLIYYSQIVNDFQKGDIAEGYSVSREKKESFPLTVTSAQKNPTAFYLCASKQGAQGNEKLFFGSGTQLSVL.

This clone turned up a few times. J is TRBJ2-7 and V is TRBV11-2, with 7 bases matching TRBD2. Germline V gives CDR1 SGHAT, CDR2 FQNNGV. J lost 7 bases, V lost 1 base, and 7 bases had no gene match. The CDR3 is 14 residues long. The CDR3 nucleotides are TGTGCCAGCAGCTTAGTTGGGACTACGGGGGAGCAGTACTTC. Its translation: CASSLVGTTGEQYF. Combining the CDR3 with reference TRBV11-2 and TRBJ2-7 gives the whole variable domain EAGVAQSPRYKIIEKRQSVAFWCNPISGHATLYWYQQILGQGPKLLIQFQNNGVVDDSQLPKDRFSAERLKGVDSTLKIQPAKLEDSAVYLCASSLVGTTGEQYFGPGTRLTVT.

This chain joins TRBV27 and TRBJ1-2; D gene unclear. Trimming left V 1 base short and J 7 bases short, with 13 bases between. Germline values: CDR1 MNHEY, CDR2 SMNVEV (reference sequence). This CDR3 region has 14 residues. The CDR3 loop reads CASSLYSRGSGYTF. In DNA, the CDR3 is TGTGCCAGCAGTTTATATTCACGGGGAAGTGGCTACACCTTC.

This CDR3 reads CASSIEGGSGNTIYF. As DNA, the CDR3 is TGTGCCAGCAGCATCGAGGGGGGCTCTGGAAACACCATATATTTT. The rearrangement joins TRBV9 to TRBJ1-3; possible D gene TRBD1, 6 bases. This CDR3 comprises 15 residues. Trimming removed 4 bases at V and 0 bases at J, with 11 bases between. Germline CDR1 reads SGDLS; CDR2 reads YYNGEE.

This clone was detected a few times. This chain uses TRBV5-1 with TRBJ2-1, with 7 bases lining up with TRBD1. In germline, CDR1 is SGHRS, CDR2 YFSETQ. This CDR3 has 18 amino acids. V was pared by 4 bases and J by 0 bases, with 13 bases of the junction left unmatched. CDR3 amino acids: CASSRPGRGSSSYNEQFF. The DNA for the CDR3 is TGCGCCAGCAGCCGGCCCGGCAGGGGGTCGAGCTCCTACAATGAGCAGTTCTTC. The entire variable domain, with the rest obtained from reference TRBV5-1 and TRBJ2-1, is as follows: KAGVTQTPRYLIKTRGQQVTLSCSPISGHRSVSWYQQTPGQGLQFLFEYFSETQRNKGNFPGRFSGRQFSNSRSEMNVSTLELGDSALYLCASSRPGRGSSSYNEQFFGPGTRLTVL.

This clone has more than one count but fewer than ten. The V call is TRBV7-2, the J call TRBJ1-4, with D maybe TRBD1 (6 bases). Germline CDR1 is SGHTA and CDR2 is FQGNSA. The CDR3 runs 14 residues. Trimming cost V 3 bases and J 7 bases, with 12 bases left between them. CDR3 sequence reads: CASSLTGLAEKLFF. The CDR3, as DNA: TGTGCCAGCAGCTTGACAGGCCTAGCTGAAAAACTGTTTTTT.

This clone was counted between two and nine times. This chain connects TRBV5-1 to TRBJ2-5; TRBD1 matches at 12 bases. J gave up 5 bases and V 4 bases, and 9 bases lay outside the gene matches. CDR1 and CDR2 (germline): SGHRS, YFSETQ. This CDR3 comprises 16 residues. As DNA, the CDR3 is TGCGCCAGCAGCGCTACAGGGACAGGGGGCTTTGAGACCCAGTACTTC. Amino acids: CASSATGTGGFETQYF.

The chain carries TRBV10-3 and TRBJ1-2; D not resolved. The germline gives CDR1 ENHRY, CDR2 SYGVKD. The CDR3 extends over 12 amino acids. Deletions cut 4 bases from V and 9 bases from J, with 12 bases between. Written as DNA, the CDR3 is TGTGCCATCAGTGCGCTCCAAAGTAGCTACACCTTC. Its protein product is CAISALQSSYTF.

This rearrangement joins TRBV19 to TRBJ1-5; D is unclear. V was shortened by 5 bases and J by 1 base, with 9 bases between the two germline ends. The germline CDR1 and CDR2 sequences are LNHDA and SQIVND (reference sequence). This CDR3 region has 14 residues. CDR3 loop: CASSPKVSNQPQHF. The DNA for the CDR3 is TGTGCCAGTAGTCCTAAAGTGAGCAATCAGCCCCAGCATTTT.